This T cell receptor (beta chain) was found in a study of shared clonotypes between healthy human individuals. The authors' processing: Junction-only sequences produced by ImmunoSEQ had no quality scores, so filtering differed. Sequencing was performed with immunoSEQ multiplex PCR; in TCRdb, only in-frame clones are kept and a portion is missing. V and J calls and clone size are copied from that table; D and trimming were computed from the DNA. The data contain fewer than 2.5 million clones, 80% to 95% of them seen just once; the ten biggest clones take up 0.36%. The germline V gene encodes CDR1 MNHEY and CDR2 SMNVEV (reference sequence). Trimming removed 6 bases from V and 5 bases from J; junction bases left unmatched: 9. The CDR3 has 14 amino acids.

Source material: naive CD4+ T cells from PBMCs. Sample subset: CD45RA+ positively selected. The receptor's source is a man between 18 and 29 years old in good health. Some clones in this sample may be carry-over from other donors' samples. The chain employs TRBV27 and TRBJ2-7; the match to TRBD1 covers 8 bases. The CDR3 sequence is CASRNFWTGNEQYF. Here the CDR3 DNA reads TGTGCCAGCAGAAATTTCTGGACAGGGAACGAGCAGTACTTC.